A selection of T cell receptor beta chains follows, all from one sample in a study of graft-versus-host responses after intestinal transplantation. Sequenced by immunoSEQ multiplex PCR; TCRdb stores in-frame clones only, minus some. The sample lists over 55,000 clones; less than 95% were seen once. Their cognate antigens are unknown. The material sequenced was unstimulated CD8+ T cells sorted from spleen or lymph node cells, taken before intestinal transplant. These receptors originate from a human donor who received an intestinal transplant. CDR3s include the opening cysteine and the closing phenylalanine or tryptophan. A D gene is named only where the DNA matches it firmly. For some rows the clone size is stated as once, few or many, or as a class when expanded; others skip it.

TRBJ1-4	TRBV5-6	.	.	CASSAGQTLINNEKLFF	TGTGCCAGCAGCGCGGGGCAGACACTCATTAATAATGAAAAACTGTTTTTT
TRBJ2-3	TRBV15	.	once	CATSSTSGQSTDTQYF	TGTGCCACCAGCTCAACAAGCGGGCAAAGCACAGATACGCAGTATTTT
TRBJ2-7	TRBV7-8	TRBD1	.	CASSLAVHRGTYEQYF	TGTGCCAGCAGCCTCGCCGTTCACAGGGGAACCTACGAGCAGTACTTC
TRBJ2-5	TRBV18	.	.	CASSEGSEQYF	TGTGCCAGCTCAGAGGGAAGTGAGCAGTACTTC
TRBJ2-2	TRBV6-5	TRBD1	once	CASSKQGADGELFF	TGTGCCAGCAGTAAACAGGGGGCCGACGGGGAGCTGTTTTTT
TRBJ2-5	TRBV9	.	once	CASSVAPGDQETQYF	TGTGCCAGCAGCGTTGCCCCCGGGGACCAAGAGACCCAGTACTTC
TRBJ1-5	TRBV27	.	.	CASSFGGAGQPQHF	TGTGCCAGCAGTTTTGGCGGGGCAGGGCAGCCCCAGCATTTT
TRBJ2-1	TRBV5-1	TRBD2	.	CASSLTSGSNNEQFF	TGCGCCAGCAGCTTAACTAGCGGGAGCAACAATGAGCAGTTCTTC
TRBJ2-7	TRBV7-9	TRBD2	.	CASSPVGTSGYEQYF	TGTGCCAGCAGCCCAGTCGGGACTAGCGGCTACGAGCAGTACTTC
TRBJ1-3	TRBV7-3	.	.	CASSSRAGNTIYF	TGTGCCAGCAGCTCCAGGGCTGGAAACACCATATATTTT
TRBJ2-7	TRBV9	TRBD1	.	CASSAQGTAYEQYF	TGTGCCAGCAGCGCACAGGGGACGGCCTACGAGCAGTACTTC
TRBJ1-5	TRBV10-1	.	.	CASTDNSNQPQHF	TGCGCCAGCACTGACAATAGCAATCAGCCCCAGCATTTT
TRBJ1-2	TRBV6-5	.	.	CASSLEAGLPNYGYTF	TGTGCCAGCAGTTTAGAGGCGGGACTACCGAACTATGGCTACACCTTC
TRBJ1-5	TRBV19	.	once	CASSVQGVVNQPQHF	TGTGCCAGTAGTGTCCAGGGCGTTGTCAATCAGCCCCAGCATTTT
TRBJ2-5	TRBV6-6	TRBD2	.	CASSYPGTSIEYF	TGTGCCAGCAGTTACCCTGGGACTAGCATCGAGTACTTC
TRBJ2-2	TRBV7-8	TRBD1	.	CASSWGTGMNTGELFF	TGTGCCAGCAGCTGGGGGACAGGGATGAACACCGGGGAGCTGTTTTTT
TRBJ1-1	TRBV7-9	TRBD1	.	CASSTGQGRNTEAFF	TGTGCCAGCAGCACCGGACAGGGTCGGAACACTGAAGCTTTCTTT
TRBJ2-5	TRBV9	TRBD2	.	CASSDTTSGGAPETQYF	TGTGCCAGCAGCGACACTACTAGCGGGGGGGCCCCCGAGACCCAGTACTTC
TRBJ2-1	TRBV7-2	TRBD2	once	CASEYPSLAGGNEQFF	TGTGCCAGCGAGTACCCATCACTAGCGGGGGGGAATGAGCAGTTCTTC
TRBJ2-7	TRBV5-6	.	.	CASSFRGQGLYEQYF	TGTGCCAGCAGCTTCCGCGGGCAGGGGTTATACGAGCAGTACTTC
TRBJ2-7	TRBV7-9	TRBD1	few	CASSPTGGVEQYF	TGTGCCAGCAGCCCAACAGGGGGCGTCGAGCAGTACTTC
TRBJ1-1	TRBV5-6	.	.	CASSQGFANTEAFF	TGTGCCAGCAGCCAGGGGTTTGCGAACACTGAAGCTTTCTTT
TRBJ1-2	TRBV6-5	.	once	CASSLGLVDGYTF	TGTGCCAGCAGCCTAGGACTGGTCGATGGCTACACCTTC
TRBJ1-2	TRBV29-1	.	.	CSALEGPSYGYTF	TGCAGCGCCTTGGAGGGGCCGTCCTATGGCTACACCTTC
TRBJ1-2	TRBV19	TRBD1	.	CASSMWDRGLKDYGYTF	TGTGCCAGTAGTATGTGGGACAGGGGGCTTAAGGACTATGGCTACACCTTC
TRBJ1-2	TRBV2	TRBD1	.	CASRGQGNGYTF	TGTGCCAGCAGGGGACAGGGCAATGGCTACACCTTC
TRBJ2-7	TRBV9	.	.	CASSDGTLDEQYF	TGTGCCAGCAGCGATGGGACACTCGACGAGCAGTACTTC
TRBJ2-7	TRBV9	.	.	CASSPELQSSFVYEQYF	TGTGCCAGCAGCCCCGAGTTACAGTCCAGCTTTGTCTACGAGCAGTACTTC
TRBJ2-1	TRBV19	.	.	CASRQSGEQFF	TGTGCCAGCAGACAGTCTGGTGAGCAGTTCTTC
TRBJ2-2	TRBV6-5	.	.	CASSYFLGAGELFF	TGTGCCAGCAGCTATTTTTTAGGGGCCGGGGAGCTGTTTTTT
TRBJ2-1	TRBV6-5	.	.	CASSLTGGSLYNEQFF	TGTGCCAGCAGTTTGACGGGCGGGTCGTTGTACAATGAGCAGTTCTTC
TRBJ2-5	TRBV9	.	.	CASSSNQETQYF	TGTGCCAGCAGCAGCAACCAAGAGACCCAGTACTTC
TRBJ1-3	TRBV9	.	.	CASSAGHSSGNTIYF	TGTGCCAGCAGCGCGGGACATAGCTCTGGAAACACCATATATTTT
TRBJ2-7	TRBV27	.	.	CASSLGGQAYEQYF	TGTGCCAGCAGTTTGGGGGGGCAGGCCTACGAGCAGTACTTC
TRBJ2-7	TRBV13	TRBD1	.	CASSHAGTGEWVEQYF	TGTGCCAGCAGCCACGCCGGGACAGGGGAGTGGGTCGAGCAGTACTTC
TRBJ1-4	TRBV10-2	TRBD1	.	CASGTGIGNEKLFF	TGCGCCAGCGGGACAGGGATCGGTAATGAAAAACTGTTTTTT
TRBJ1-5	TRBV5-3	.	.	CARSLGQDSNQPQHF	TGTGCCAGAAGCTTGGGACAGGATAGCAATCAGCCCCAGCATTTT
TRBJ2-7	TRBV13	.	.	CASSAFENEQYF	TGTGCCAGCAGCGCGTTTGAGAACGAGCAGTACTTC
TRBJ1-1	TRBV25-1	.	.	CASSESSRSSTEAFF	TGTGCCAGCAGTGAATCGAGTCGCTCGTCCACTGAAGCTTTCTTT
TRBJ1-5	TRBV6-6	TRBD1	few	CASRQGDPKPQHF	TGTGCCAGCAGACAGGGGGACCCAAAGCCCCAGCATTTT
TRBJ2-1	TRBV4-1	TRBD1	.	CASSRTGTADNEQFF	TGCGCCAGCAGCCGAACCGGGACAGCAGACAATGAGCAGTTCTTC
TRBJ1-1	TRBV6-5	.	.	CASSFASSGYTEAFF	TGTGCCAGCAGTTTCGCTTCCTCAGGGTACACTGAAGCTTTCTTT
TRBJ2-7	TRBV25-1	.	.	CASSSPRGISYEQYF	TGTGCCAGCAGTTCCCCCAGGGGTATCTCCTACGAGCAGTACTTC
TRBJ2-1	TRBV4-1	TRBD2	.	CASSPRTTSLAGPYNEQFF	TGCGCCAGCAGCCCGCGCACGACCTCCCTAGCGGGGCCCTACAATGAGCAGTTCTTC
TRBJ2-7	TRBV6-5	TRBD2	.	CASSQVGGVYEQYF	TGTGCCAGCAGCCAGGTGGGGGGGGTCTACGAGCAGTACTTC
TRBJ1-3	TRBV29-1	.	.	CSVEFAGGNTIYF	TGCAGCGTTGAATTCGCAGGAGGAAACACCATATATTTT
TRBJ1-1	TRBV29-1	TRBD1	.	CSVPYRGGGTEAFF	TGCAGCGTACCGTACAGGGGGGGCGGCACTGAAGCTTTCTTT
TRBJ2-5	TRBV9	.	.	CASSVGDSGGETQYF	TGTGCCAGCAGCGTAGGGGATTCTGGAGGAGAGACCCAGTACTTC
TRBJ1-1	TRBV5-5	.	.	CASTNSGHTEAFF	TGTGCCAGCACCAATTCAGGGCACACTGAAGCTTTCTTT
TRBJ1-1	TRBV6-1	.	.	CASSQGTEAFF	TGTGCCAGCAGCCAGGGGACTGAAGCTTTCTTT
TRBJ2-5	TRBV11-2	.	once	CASSSPLQETQYF	TGTGCCAGCAGCTCCCCCCTCCAAGAGACCCAGTACTTC
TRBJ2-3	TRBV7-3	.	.	CASSSWGRGDTQYF	TGTGCCAGCAGCTCGTGGGGGCGGGGGGATACGCAGTATTTT
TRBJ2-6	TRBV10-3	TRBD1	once	CAISESGGTGPLVFSGANVLTF	TGTGCCATCAGTGAGTCTGGAGGGACAGGCCCTTTAGTGTTCTCTGGGGCCAACGTCCTGACTTTC
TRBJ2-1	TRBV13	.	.	CASSLGGGSSYNEQFF	TGTGCCAGCAGCTTAGGTGGGGGGAGCTCCTACAATGAGCAGTTCTTC